This T cell receptor beta chain was obtained from a study of T-cell reconstitution after alpha-beta-depleted transplantation in children. This clonotype was recorded at least ten times. The CDR3 runs to 15 residues. CDR1 is SGHTA and CDR2 is FQGNSA in the germline V gene. V trimming: 5 bases; J trimming: 6 bases; junction bases outside the gene matches: 7. The TCRbeta library was prepared with unique molecular identifiers. MiXCR was run by TCRdb on the PCR reads, yielding one entry per CDR3 protein. The sample carries about 110,000 distinct CDR3 sequences, around a tenth recorded once. This specimen was PBMCs from the stem cell graft donor, taken from the stem cell graft. This TCR was recovered from a human donor who donated a stem cell graft to a child with acute lymphoblastic leukemia. V gene TRBV7-2 combines with J gene TRBJ2-7; TRBD2 aligns across 13 bases. The CDR3 DNA follows: TGTGCCAGCAGCATTACTAGCGGGAGGGCCTCCGAGCAGTACTTC. This gives the protein CASSITSGRASEQYF.